This TCR beta chain originates from a study of cytomegalovirus exposure and HLA in healthy donors. Study results and caveats: Reportedly, cytomegalovirus status was diagnosed with high sensitivity and specificity. The authors listed approximately 150 TCR beta chains as cytomegalovirus-associated. According to a subsequent analysis, TCR clusters identified in the first cohort showed a tendency to co-occur across the 120 or so validation repertoires.

This clone was seen more than once but under ten times. What it binds is not known. Separation from the approximately 720-subject first cohort characterized the approximately 120-subject validation cohort, to which the donors belonged. Data came from immunoSEQ multiplex PCR; TCRdb stores just in-frame clones and leaves some out. Of about 150,000 clones listed, roughly 91% are singletons. With 3 bases clipped from V and 7 bases from J, the junction kept 6 bases outside the gene matches. Looked up from germline, CDR1 is LNHDA and CDR2 is SQIVND (reference sequence). CDR3 size: 15 residues. The sequencing sample was made of PBMCs. This TCR derives from a man aged 18 to 30 in good health and CMV-seronegative. This chain connects TRBV19 to TRBJ1-2; 12 bases align to TRBD1. CDR3 sequence reads: CASSISGQGASGYTF. DNA of the CDR3: TGTGCCAGTAGTATCTCGGGACAGGGGGCATCTGGCTACACCTTC. The variable domain in full, with the rest retrieved from reference TRBV19 and TRBJ1-2, is DGGITQSPKYLFRKEGQNVTLSCEQNLNHDAMYWYRQDPGQGLRLIYYSQIVNDFQKGDIAEGYSVSREKKESFPLTVTSAQKNPTAFYLCASSISGQGASGYTFGSGTRLTVV.